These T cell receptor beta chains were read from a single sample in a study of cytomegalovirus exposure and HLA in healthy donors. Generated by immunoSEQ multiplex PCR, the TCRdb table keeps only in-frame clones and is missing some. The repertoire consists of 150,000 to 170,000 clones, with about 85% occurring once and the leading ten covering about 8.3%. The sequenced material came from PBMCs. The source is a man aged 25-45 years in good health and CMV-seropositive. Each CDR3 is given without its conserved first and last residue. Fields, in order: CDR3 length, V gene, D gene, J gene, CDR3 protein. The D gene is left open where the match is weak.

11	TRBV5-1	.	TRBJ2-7	ASSLASSYEQY
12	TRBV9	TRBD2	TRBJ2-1	ASSVIAGSNEQF
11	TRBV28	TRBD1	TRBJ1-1	ASSLGTELEAF
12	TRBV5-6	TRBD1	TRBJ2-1	ASSLAQGVGEQF
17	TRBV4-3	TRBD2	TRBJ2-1	ASSQGGTSGGAAYNEQF
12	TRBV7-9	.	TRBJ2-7	ASSFGIAAYEQY
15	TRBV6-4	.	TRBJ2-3	ASSETDSRPTTDTQY
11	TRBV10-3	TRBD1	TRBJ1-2	AISLGQNYGYT
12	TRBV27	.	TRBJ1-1	ASSSGFMNTEAF
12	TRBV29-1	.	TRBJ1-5	SVSLARGNQPQH
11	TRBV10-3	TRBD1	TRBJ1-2	AATGDSNYGYT
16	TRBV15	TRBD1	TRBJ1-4	ATSRDSSATGANEKLF
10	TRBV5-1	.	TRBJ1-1	ASSLPGTEAF
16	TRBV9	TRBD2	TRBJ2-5	ASSPEGLAGGHRETQY
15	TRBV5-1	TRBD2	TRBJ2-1	ASSLGWTSGSGYEQF
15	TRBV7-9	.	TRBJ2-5	ASSLHRARGGEETQY
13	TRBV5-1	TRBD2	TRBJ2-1	ASTPGTSYYNEQF
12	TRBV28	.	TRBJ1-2	ASSQGILHYGYT
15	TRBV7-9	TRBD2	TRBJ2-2	ASSLGLTSGRTGELF
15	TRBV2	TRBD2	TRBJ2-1	ASARAGGFSSYNEQF
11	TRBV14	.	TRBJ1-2	ASSRTSNYGYT
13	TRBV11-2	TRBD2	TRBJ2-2	ASSLASGGTGELF
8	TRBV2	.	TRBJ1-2	ASSLSGYT
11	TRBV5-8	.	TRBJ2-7	ASSEPPSPEQY
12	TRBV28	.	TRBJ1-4	ASSTGDREEKLF
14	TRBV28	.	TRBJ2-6	ASSRIRGSGANVLT
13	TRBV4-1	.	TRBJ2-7	ASSLTQADSYEQY
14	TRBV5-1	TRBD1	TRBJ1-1	ASSLRTGVLNTEAF
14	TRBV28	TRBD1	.	ASSPSGTGSPYEQY
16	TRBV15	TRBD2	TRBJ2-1	ATSRGEGGFHSGNEQF
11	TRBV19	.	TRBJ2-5	ASSIGRGETQY
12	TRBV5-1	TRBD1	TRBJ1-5	ASSPGQEDQPQH
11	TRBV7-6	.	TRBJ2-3	ASSPPGEVTQY
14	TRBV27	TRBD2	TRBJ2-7	ASSLTSGRHLYEQY
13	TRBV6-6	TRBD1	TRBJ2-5	ASSSGTGLRETQY
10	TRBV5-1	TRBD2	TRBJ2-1	ASSLGPGLQF
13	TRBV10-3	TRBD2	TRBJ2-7	AISKPGLALYEQY
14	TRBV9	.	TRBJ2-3	ASSPEQGAGTDTQY
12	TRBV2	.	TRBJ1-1	ASNEGPMNTEAF
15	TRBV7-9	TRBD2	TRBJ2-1	ASSLAPLAGPYNEQF
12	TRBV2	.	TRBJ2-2	ASRLGVRTGELF
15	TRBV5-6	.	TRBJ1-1	ASSFRRSSGGNTEAF
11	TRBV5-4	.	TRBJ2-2	ASSFRGQGELF
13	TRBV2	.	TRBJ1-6	ASRVTNSYNSPLH
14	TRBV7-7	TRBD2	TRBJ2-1	ASSLASLAGVDEQF
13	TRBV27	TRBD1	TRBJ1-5	ASSSGDRGSEPQH
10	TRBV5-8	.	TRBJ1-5	ASSLYGQPQH
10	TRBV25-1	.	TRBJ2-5	ASSRGEETQY
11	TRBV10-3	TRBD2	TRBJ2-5	AAQREVRETQY
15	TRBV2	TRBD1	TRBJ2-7	ASGGQGEHLRRDEQY
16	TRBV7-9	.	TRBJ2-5	ASSLVLWRVGLQETQY
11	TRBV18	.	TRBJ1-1	ASSPWDSTEAF
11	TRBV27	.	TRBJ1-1	ASSLSSPNEAF